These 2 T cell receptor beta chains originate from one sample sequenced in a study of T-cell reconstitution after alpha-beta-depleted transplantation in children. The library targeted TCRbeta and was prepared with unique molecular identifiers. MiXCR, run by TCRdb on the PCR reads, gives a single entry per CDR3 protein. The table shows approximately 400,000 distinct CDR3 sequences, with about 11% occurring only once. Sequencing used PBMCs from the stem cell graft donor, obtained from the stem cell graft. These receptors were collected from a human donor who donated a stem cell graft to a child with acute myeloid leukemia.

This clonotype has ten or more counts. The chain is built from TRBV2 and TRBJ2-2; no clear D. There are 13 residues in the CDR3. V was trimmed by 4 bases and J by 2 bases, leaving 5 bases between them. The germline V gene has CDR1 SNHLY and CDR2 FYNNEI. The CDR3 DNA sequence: TGTGCCAGCAGTGGGGATAACACCGGGGAGCTGTTTTTT. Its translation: CASSGDNTGELFF.

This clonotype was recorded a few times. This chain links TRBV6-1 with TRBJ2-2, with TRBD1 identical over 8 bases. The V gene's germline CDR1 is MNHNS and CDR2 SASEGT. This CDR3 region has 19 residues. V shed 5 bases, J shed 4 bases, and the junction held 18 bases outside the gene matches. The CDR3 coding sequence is TGTGCCAGCAGTCCGGGTAGTACCGCAGGGGGCGCGGGCACCGGGGAGCTGTTTTTT. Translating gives CASSPGSTAGGAGTGELFF.